These 26 T cell receptor beta chains were sequenced from one sample in a study of blood T cells in healthy people across ages. A J-beta primer mix and a sample-barcoded 5' primer were used in a second PCR of roughly 7 to 12 cycles. MiXCR was run by TCRdb on the 5' RACE reads, yielding one entry per CDR3 protein. The table has about 640,000 distinct CDR3 sequences, 58% seen once. The sample was blood. The source is a man aged 55 to 70 in good health.

The chain joins TRBV20-1 to TRBJ2-7; no clear D. There are 12 residues in the CDR3. Trimming took off 2 bases at V and 3 bases at J, with 8 bases between the two ends. CDR1 is DFQATT, CDR2 SNEGSKA, per germline (reference sequence). The CDR3 bases are TGCAGTGCTAGACCCCAAAACTACGAGCAGTACTTC. Translated: CSARPQNYEQYF.

This chain uses TRBV11-2 with TRBJ1-6; a possible D gene is TRBD1 (6 bases). V shed 0 bases and J shed 3 bases, with 9 bases lying between them. This CDR3 has 16 residues. CDR1 is SGHAT, CDR2 FQNNGV, per germline. For the CDR3, the DNA is TGTGCCAGCAGCTTAGAGGGACACCTCTATAATTCACCCCTCCACTTT. This sequence encodes CASSLEGHLYNSPLHF.

This sequence joins TRBV20-1 and TRBJ1-2; D is uncertain. In germline, CDR1 is DFQATT, CDR2 SNEGSKA (reference sequence). The CDR3 is 13 residues long. V lost 1 base to trimming and J lost 2 bases, with 8 bases between them. CDR3 nucleotides: TGCAGTGCTAGAGTCGGCGTAAACTATGGCTACACCTTC. Its protein is CSARVGVNYGYTF.

This chain joins TRBV9 and TRBJ2-5; D unresolved. Trimming left V 0 bases short and J 7 bases short, with 16 bases between. This CDR3 region has 15 residues. From germline, CDR1 is SGDLS and CDR2 YYNGEE. The CDR3 loop is CASSVAGGSSGTQYF. CDR3 DNA: TGTGCCAGCAGCGTAGCCGGCGGTTCTTCAGGGACCCAGTACTTC.

The V and J genes are TRBV20-1 and TRBJ2-3; D uncertain. The germline V gene has CDR1 DFQATT and CDR2 SNEGSKA (reference sequence). The CDR3 is made up of 14 amino acids. V lost 5 bases and J 4 bases, leaving 16 bases between the germline ends. CDR3 in amino acids: CSAVAQNIPDTQYF. CDR3 bases: TGCAGTGCTGTGGCCCAAAACATCCCAGATACGCAGTATTTT.

Only one count was recorded for this clonotype. This chain joins TRBV6-1 and TRBJ1-1; D is uncertain. The CDR3 is 14 amino acids. Germline loops: CDR1 MNHNS, CDR2 SASEGT. V lost 7 bases and J lost 2, with 14 bases in between. CDR3 loop: CASKLAGLNTEAFF. The CDR3 DNA is TGTGCCAGCAAGCTGGCAGGACTTAACACTGAAGCTTTCTTT.

The chain recombines TRBV6-5 with TRBJ1-2; D is ambiguous. Looked up from germline, CDR1 is MNHEY and CDR2 is SVGAGI. Trimming shortened V by 0 bases and J by 0 bases, and 8 bases separated the two germline ends. This CDR3 spans 15 amino acids. This CDR3 is CASSYSAKANYGYTF. In nucleotides, the CDR3 is TGTGCCAGCAGTTACTCAGCAAAAGCTAACTATGGCTACACCTTC.

The V call is TRBV5-6, the J call TRBJ2-7; D gene ambiguous. V shed 3 bases and J shed 1 base, with 23 bases lying between them. Germline-derived CDR1 and CDR2 are SGHDT and YYEEEE. The CDR3 runs to 18 residues. CDR3 sequence reads: CASSSGGPILLSSYEQYF. In DNA, the CDR3 is TGTGCCAGCAGCTCGGGCGGTCCAATATTACTTTCTTCCTACGAGCAGTACTTC.

The V call is TRBV12-3 or TRBV12-4, the J call TRBJ2-3; 8 nucleotides align to TRBD2. With 2 bases clipped from V and 5 bases from J, the junction kept 6 bases outside the gene matches. CDR3 length: 15 amino acids. CDR3 bases: TGTGCCAGCAGTTTACTCGGGGGGGCGCAAGATACGCAGTATTTT. Its protein is CASSLLGGAQDTQYF.

The chain joins TRBV9 to TRBJ2-3; 10 bases fit TRBD2. Germline-derived CDR1 and CDR2 are SGDLS and YYNGEE. V dropped 5 bases and J dropped 2; count of bases not matched to a gene: 11. The CDR3 totals 17 residues. The chain's CDR3 is CASSPAGGGLVTDTQYF. The CDR3 bases are TGTGCCAGCAGTCCAGCGGGGGGGGGCCTGGTCACAGATACGCAGTATTTT.

This clonotype showed up just a few times. The chain carries TRBV7-2 and TRBJ1-2; maybe TRBD1 (6 bases). This CDR3 region has 15 residues. Trimming removed 1 base at V and 4 bases at J, with 13 bases between. From germline, CDR1 is SGHTA and CDR2 FQGNSA. The CDR3 region has the DNA TGTGCCAGCAGCTTAGTTCAGGGGACTGGCTATGGCTACACCTTC. This codes for CASSLVQGTGYGYTF.

The rearrangement links TRBV7-9 to TRBJ2-7; 8 bases are shared with TRBD1. Germline assignment: CDR1 SEHNR and CDR2 FQNEAQ (reference sequence). Trimming took 5 bases from V and 2 from J; bases not matched to a gene: 5. This CDR3 is 14 amino acids long. CDR3 amino acids: CASSPQGATYEQYF. As DNA, the CDR3 is TGTGCCAGCAGCCCCCAGGGGGCAACCTACGAGCAGTACTTC.

The CDR3 is CASSLGGGTFDGYTF. DNA of the CDR3: TGCGCCAGCAGCTTGGGTGGCGGGACGTTCGATGGCTACACCTTC. The rearrangement links TRBV5-1 to TRBJ1-2; possible D gene TRBD1, 5 bases. CDR3 length equals 15 residues. The ends were cut back, 0 bases at V and 6 bases at J, with 15 bases in the middle. The germline V gene has CDR1 SGHRS and CDR2 YFSETQ.

The chain carries TRBV11-1 and TRBJ2-1; D unresolved. The J call may be faulty, since TRBJ2-7 better matches the DNA end. This CDR3 contains 14 residues. CDR1 and CDR2 from the germline V gene are SGHAT and FQDESV (reference sequence). Here the CDR3 reads CASSLGDPYNEQYF. The CDR3 DNA sequence: TGTGCCAGCAGCTTAGGGGATCCCTACAATGAGCAGTACTTC.

This clonotype has a handful of counts. The rearrangement joins TRBV5-1 to TRBJ1-2; 8 bases align to TRBD1. The germline V gene has CDR1 SGHRS and CDR2 YFSETQ. CDR3 length: 18 residues. J was trimmed by 0 bases and V by 4 bases; bases with no gene match: 14. The CDR3 reads CASSLSGGTIRANYGYTF. Written as DNA, the CDR3 is TGCGCCAGCAGCCTATCAGGGGGCACGATTAGAGCTAACTATGGCTACACCTTC.

V and J are TRBV29-1 and TRBJ2-3; TRBD2 aligns across 9 bases. The V gene end was trimmed by 4 bases and the J gene end by 0 bases; junction bases not matched to a gene: 2. Germline-derived CDR1 and CDR2 are SQVTM and ANQGSEA. This CDR3 comprises 14 residues. The CDR3, as DNA: TGCAGCGTTGCAGCGGGGGGCAGCACAGATACGCAGTATTTT. Encoded protein: CSVAAGGSTDTQYF.

The chain has TRBV5-1 and TRBJ2-3, with 9 bases aligning to TRBD1. Germline CDR1 and CDR2: SGHRS and YFSETQ. This CDR3 region has 15 residues. The V segment lost 4 bases and the J segment 6 bases; nucleotides outside the gene matches: 9. CDR3 nucleotides: TGCGCCAGCAGCCAGCAGACAGGGGGGGCTGATACGCAGTATTTT. Amino acids: CASSQQTGGADTQYF.

The CDR3 loop reads CASSPYGNQPQHF. The CDR3 region has the DNA TGTGCCAGCAGCCCCTATGGCAATCAGCCCCAGCATTTT. The rearrangement links TRBV5-5 to TRBJ1-5; D uncertain. Trimming stripped 4 bases from V and 2 bases from J, with 7 bases between. The CDR3 contains 13 residues. From germline, CDR1 is SGHKS and CDR2 YYEKEE (reference sequence).

The chain employs TRBV20-1 and TRBJ2-5; TRBD2 agrees at 7 bases. The CDR3 totals 13 residues. V lost 4 bases to trimming and J lost 3 bases; unmatched junction nucleotides: 5. Germline lookup yields CDR1 DFQATT and CDR2 SNEGSKA (reference sequence). The CDR3 coding sequence is TGCAGTGCTACCGGGGCGGGGGAAGAGACCCAGTACTTC. Amino acid sequence: CSATGAGEETQYF.

This clonotype was seen only a few times. The chain joins TRBV7-9 to TRBJ2-3, with 7 bases that match TRBD1. The germline gives CDR1 SEHNR, CDR2 FQNEAQ (reference sequence). V gave up 6 bases and J gave up 0 bases; unmatched junction bases: 12. The CDR3 extends over 17 amino acids. CDR3 DNA sequence: TGTGCCAGCAGGCCCCGGACAGGAACCCATAGCACAGATACGCAGTATTTT. It translates to CASRPRTGTHSTDTQYF.

This clonotype was counted a few times. This sequence joins TRBV2 and TRBJ1-1; 8 bases align to TRBD1. Germline CDR1 reads SNHLY; CDR2 reads FYNNEI. The CDR3 is 16 residues long. The junction had 11 bases not matched to a gene; V was cut back by 3 bases and J by 5 bases. Written as DNA, the CDR3 is TGTGCCAGCAGTGAGATGGGGACAGGTTTCGATACTGAAGCTTTCTTT. It encodes CASSEMGTGFDTEAFF. Drawing the rest from reference TRBV2 and TRBJ1-1, the complete variable domain is EPEVTQTPSHQVTQMGQEVILRCVPISNHLYFYWYRQILGQKVEFLVSFYNNEISEKSEIFDDQFSVERPDGSNFTLKIRSTKLEDSAMYFCASSEMGTGFDTEAFFGQGTRLTVV.

J is TRBJ1-2 and V is TRBV11-2; tentative D call: TRBD1 (5 bases). Germline CDR1 is SGHAT and CDR2 is FQNNGV. V lost 0 bases and J lost 7, with 15 bases in between. CDR3 length equals 15 residues. For the CDR3, the DNA is TGTGCCAGCAGCTTAGAGGCCAGGGCGGTACTTGGCTACACCTTC. Protein product: CASSLEARAVLGYTF.

The chain couples TRBV18 to TRBJ2-5; 9 bases are shared with TRBD2. With 3 bases clipped from V and 2 bases from J, the junction kept 7 bases outside the gene matches. Germline-derived CDR1 and CDR2 are KGHSH and LQKENI. CDR3 length equals 16 residues. In nucleotides, the CDR3 is TGTGCCAGCTCACCTCCGGCGGGGGGGCCTCAAGAGACCCAGTACTTC. Its translation is CASSPPAGGPQETQYF.

The chain recombines TRBV9 with TRBJ2-1; 11 bases align to TRBD1. There are 16 residues in the CDR3. The junction had 7 bases not matched to a gene; V was cut back by 0 bases and J by 8 bases. Germline V gene lookup returns CDR1 SGDLS and CDR2 YYNGEE. CDR3 region: CASSVDWDRGNYEQFF. DNA for the CDR3: TGTGCCAGCAGCGTAGATTGGGACAGGGGGAACTATGAGCAGTTCTTC.

The genes are TRBV27 and TRBJ1-2, with D perhaps TRBD1 (5 bases). Trimming pared 6 bases from V and 5 bases from J, leaving 19 bases between. CDR3 size: 15 residues. Looked up from germline, CDR1 is MNHEY and CDR2 is SMNVEV (reference sequence). The chain's CDR3 is CASSQRNGAGYGYTF. As DNA, the CDR3 is TGTGCCAGCAGCCAACGAAACGGGGCTGGGTATGGCTACACCTTC.

The chain employs TRBV6-5 and TRBJ1-1; tentative D call: TRBD1 (5 bases). Looked up from germline, CDR1 is MNHEY and CDR2 is SVGAGI. V lost 8 bases to trimming and J lost 1 base, with 17 bases between them. This CDR3 contains 15 residues. This CDR3 is CASSGQGDPNTEAFF. CDR3 bases: TGTGCCAGCTCTGGCCAAGGGGACCCGAACACTGAAGCTTTCTTT.